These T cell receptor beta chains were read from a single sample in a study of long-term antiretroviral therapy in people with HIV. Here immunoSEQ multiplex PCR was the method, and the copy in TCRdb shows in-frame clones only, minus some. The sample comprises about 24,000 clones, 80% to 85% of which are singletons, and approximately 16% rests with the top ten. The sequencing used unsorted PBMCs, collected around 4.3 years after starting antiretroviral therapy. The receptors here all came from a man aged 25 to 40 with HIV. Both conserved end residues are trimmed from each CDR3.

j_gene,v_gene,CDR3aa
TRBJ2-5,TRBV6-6,ASSYGQGQETQY
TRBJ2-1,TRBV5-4,ASSRSGDSYNEQF
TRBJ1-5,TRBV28,ASSTTGGGIQPQH
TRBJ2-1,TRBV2,ASSPGLPHYNEQF
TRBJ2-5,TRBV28,ASRGPDRYQETQY
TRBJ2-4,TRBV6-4,ASSDRRDGQGTVARAKNIQY
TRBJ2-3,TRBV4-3,ASSQDSATQY
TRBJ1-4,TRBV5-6,ASSLGEKLF
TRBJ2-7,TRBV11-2,ASSSLDSLKSYEQY
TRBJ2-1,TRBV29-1,SVEGGRGYNEQF
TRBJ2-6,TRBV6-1,ASSGRTAGANVLT
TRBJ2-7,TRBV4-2,ASSQEVLAGGYEQY
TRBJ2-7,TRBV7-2,ASSPSRFYEQY
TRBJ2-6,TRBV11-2,ASSSVEGPPGANVLT
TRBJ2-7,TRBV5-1,ASTSKGSYEQY
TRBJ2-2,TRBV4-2,ASSQPGQGAYTGELF
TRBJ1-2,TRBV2,ASSENREFGYT
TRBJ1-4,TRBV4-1,ASSPSVVINEKLF
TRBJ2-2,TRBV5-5,ASSLGLSGELF
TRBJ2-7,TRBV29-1,SATGTTEYEQY
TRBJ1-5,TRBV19,ASSIEVRNQPQH
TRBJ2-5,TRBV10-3,AISDQSGGVQETQY
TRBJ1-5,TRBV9,ASSRDTNQPQH
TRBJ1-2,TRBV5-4,ASSRDSYGYT
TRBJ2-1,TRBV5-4,ASSLGRGLRNNEQF
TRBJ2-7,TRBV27,ASSPEGGGTRGEQY
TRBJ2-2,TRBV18,ASSLDRFSTGELF
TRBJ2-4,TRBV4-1,ASSQEDGDIQY
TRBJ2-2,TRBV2,ASGRGGGSNTGELF
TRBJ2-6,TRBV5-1,ASSLDQGGANVLT
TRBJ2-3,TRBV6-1,ASVSLVGRADTQY
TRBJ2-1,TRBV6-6,ASIRRVDWNEQF
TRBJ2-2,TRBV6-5,ASSYSIRAVTGELF
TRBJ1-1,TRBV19,ASSLQGRGNAF
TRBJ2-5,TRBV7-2,ASSSTLSGRVWETQY
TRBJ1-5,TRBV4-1,ASTPRLRGVYSNQPQH
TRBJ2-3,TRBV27,ASARGRITDTQY
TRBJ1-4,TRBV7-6,ASSRGHTENEKLF
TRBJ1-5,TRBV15,ATSSSGVRVGNQPQH
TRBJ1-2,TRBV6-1,ASSEVYTTNYGYT
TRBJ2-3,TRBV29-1,SVATISVTSVGTDTQY
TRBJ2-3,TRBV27,ASSLGFSGGDSTDTQY
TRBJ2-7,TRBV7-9,ASSLTAGARYEQY
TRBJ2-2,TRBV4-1,ASSYLHGREIRNTGELF
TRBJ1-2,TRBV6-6,ASSSDYGYT